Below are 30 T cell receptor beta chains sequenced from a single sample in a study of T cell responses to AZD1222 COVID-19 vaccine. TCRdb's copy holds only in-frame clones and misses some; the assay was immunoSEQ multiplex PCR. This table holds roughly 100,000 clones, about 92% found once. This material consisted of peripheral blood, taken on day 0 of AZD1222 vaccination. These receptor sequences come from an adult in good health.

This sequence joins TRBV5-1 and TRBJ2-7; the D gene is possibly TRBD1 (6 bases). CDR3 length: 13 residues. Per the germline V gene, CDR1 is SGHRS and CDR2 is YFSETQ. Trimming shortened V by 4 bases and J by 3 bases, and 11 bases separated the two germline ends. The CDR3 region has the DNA TGCGCCAGCAGCCCACAGGGTGACTACGAGCAGTACTTC. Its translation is CASSPQGDYEQYF.

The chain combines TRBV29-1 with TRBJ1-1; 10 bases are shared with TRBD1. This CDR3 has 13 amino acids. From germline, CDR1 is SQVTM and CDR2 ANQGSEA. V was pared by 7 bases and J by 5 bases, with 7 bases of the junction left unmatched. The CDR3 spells CSAATGGETEAFF. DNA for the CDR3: TGCAGCGCCGCGACAGGGGGCGAGACTGAAGCTTTCTTT.

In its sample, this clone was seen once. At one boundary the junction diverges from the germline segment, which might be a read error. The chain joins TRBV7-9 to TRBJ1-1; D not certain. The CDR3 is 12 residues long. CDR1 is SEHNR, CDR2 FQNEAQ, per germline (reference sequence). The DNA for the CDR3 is TGTGCCAGCAGATTAGGGCGGAATGAAGCTTTCTTT. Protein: CASRLGRNEAFF.

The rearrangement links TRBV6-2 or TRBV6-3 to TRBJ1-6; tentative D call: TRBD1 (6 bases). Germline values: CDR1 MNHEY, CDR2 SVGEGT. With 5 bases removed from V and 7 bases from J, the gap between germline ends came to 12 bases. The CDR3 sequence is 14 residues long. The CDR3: CASSRGQANSPLHF. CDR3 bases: TGTGCCAGCAGTAGGGGACAAGCCAATTCACCCCTCCACTTT.

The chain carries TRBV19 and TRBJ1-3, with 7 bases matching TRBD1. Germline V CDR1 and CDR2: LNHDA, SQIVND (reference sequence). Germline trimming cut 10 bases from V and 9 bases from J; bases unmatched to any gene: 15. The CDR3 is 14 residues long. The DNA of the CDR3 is TGTGCCACAGGGACAGCCGCCGGCCTGGGCACCATATATTTT. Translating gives CATGTAAGLGTIYF.

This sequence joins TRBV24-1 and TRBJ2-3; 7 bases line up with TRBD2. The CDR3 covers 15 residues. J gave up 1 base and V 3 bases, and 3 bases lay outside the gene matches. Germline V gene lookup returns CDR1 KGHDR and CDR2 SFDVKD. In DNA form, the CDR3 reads TGTGCCACCAGTGATGCGGGGGAGGGCACAGATACGCAGTATTTT. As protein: CATSDAGEGTDTQYF.

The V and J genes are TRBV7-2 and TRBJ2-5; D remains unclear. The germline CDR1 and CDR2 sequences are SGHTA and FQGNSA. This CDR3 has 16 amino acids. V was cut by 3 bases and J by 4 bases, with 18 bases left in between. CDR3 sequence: CASSFYTRKGLETQYF. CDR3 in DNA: TGTGCCAGCAGCTTTTATACCCGGAAGGGTTTAGAGACCCAGTACTTC.

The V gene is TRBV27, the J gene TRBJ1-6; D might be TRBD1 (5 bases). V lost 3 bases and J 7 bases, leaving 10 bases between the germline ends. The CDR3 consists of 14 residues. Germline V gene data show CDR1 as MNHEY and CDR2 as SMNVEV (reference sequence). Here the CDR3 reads CASSFGTWNSPLHF. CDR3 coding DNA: TGTGCCAGCAGTTTCGGGACGTGGAATTCACCCCTCCACTTT.

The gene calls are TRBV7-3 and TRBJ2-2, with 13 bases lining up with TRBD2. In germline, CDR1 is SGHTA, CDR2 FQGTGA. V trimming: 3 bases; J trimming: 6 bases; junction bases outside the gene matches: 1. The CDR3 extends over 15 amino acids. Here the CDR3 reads CASSFGLAGAGELFF. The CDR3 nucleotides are TGTGCCAGCAGCTTCGGACTAGCGGGGGCCGGGGAGCTGTTTTTT.

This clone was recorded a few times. Written as DNA, the CDR3 is TGTGCCAGTAGTATCTCAGGGGGCCGTAGGGAGCAGTACTTC. It is translated as CASSISGGRREQYF. This rearrangement joins TRBV19 to TRBJ2-7; 8 nucleotides agree with TRBD1. CDR1 is LNHDA, CDR2 SQIVND, per germline (reference sequence). CDR3 length: 14 amino acids. J was trimmed by 7 bases and V by 3 bases; bases with no gene match: 8. The entire variable domain, with the rest obtained from reference TRBV19 and TRBJ2-7, is as follows: DGGITQSPKYLFRKEGQNVTLSCEQNLNHDAMYWYRQDPGQGLRLIYYSQIVNDFQKGDIAEGYSVSREKKESFPLTVTSAQKNPTAFYLCASSISGGRREQYFGPGTRLTVT.

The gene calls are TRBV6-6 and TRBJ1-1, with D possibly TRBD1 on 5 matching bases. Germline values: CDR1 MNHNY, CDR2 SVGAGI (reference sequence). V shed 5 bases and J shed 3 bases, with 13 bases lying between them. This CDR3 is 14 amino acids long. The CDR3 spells CASSTREGDTEAFF. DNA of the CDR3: TGTGCCAGCAGTACCAGGGAAGGGGACACTGAAGCTTTCTTT.

The DNA for the CDR3 is TGTGCCAGCAGCTCCGGGATAGAAAGCACTGAAGCTTTCTTT. This codes for CASSSGIESTEAFF. The V and J genes are TRBV4-2 and TRBJ1-1; D not certain. Looked up from germline, CDR1 is LGHNA and CDR2 is YNFKEQ. V was cut by 5 bases and J by 4 bases, with 14 bases left in between. The CDR3 loop spans 14 amino acids.

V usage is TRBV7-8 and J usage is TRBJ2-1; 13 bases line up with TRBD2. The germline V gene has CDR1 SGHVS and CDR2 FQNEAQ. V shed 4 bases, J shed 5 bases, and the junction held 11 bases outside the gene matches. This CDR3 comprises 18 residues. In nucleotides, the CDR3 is TGTGCCAGCAGCTCCCTCCTTGGACTAGCGGGGGCCGACAATGAGCAGTTCTTC. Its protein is CASSSLLGLAGADNEQFF.

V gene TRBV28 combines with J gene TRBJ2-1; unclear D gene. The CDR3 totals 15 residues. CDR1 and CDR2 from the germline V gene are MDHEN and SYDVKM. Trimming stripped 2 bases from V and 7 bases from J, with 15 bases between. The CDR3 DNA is TGTGCCAGCAGTTTAGGCGGCAATACTGTGAATGAGCAGTTCTTC. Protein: CASSLGGNTVNEQFF.

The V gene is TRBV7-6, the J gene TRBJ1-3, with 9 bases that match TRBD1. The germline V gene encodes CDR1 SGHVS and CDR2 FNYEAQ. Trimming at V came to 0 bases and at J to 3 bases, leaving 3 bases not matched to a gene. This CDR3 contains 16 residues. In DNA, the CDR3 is TGTGCCAGCAGCTTAGCGGGACAGGGAATTGGAAACACCATATATTTT. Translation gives CASSLAGQGIGNTIYF.

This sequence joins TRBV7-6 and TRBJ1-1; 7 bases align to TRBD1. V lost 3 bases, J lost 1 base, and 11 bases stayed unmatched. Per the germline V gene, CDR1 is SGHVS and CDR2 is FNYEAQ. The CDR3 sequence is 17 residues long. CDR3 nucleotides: TGTGCCAGCAGCTTCTATACCCCGGGACAGAGGAACACTGAAGCTTTCTTT. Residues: CASSFYTPGQRNTEAFF.

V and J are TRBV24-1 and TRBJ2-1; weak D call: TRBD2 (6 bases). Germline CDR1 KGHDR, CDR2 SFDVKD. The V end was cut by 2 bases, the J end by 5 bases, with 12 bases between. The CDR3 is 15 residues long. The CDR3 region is CATSDSATGDNEQFF. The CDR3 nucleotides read TGTGCCACCAGTGATTCCGCCACGGGGGACAATGAGCAGTTCTTC.

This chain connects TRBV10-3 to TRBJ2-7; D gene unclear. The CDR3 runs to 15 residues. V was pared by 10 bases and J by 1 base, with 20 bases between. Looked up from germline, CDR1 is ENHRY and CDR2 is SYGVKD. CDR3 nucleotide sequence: TGTGCCAGCTACTCCCCCGGAAGGCCGTCCTACGAGCAGTACTTC. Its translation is CASYSPGRPSYEQYF.

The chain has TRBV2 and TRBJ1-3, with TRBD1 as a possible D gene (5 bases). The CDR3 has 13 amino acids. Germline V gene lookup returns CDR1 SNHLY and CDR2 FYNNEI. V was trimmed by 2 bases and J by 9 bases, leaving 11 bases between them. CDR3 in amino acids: CASSEIGEGTIYF. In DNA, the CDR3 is TGTGCCAGCAGTGAAATAGGGGAAGGCACCATATATTTT.

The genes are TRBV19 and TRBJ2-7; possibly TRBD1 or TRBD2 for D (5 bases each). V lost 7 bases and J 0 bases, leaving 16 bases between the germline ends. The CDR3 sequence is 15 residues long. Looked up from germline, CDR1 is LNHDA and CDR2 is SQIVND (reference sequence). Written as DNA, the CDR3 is TGTGCCAGTACTGAGGGGTTTATAGGCTCCTACGAGCAGTACTTC. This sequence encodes CASTEGFIGSYEQYF.

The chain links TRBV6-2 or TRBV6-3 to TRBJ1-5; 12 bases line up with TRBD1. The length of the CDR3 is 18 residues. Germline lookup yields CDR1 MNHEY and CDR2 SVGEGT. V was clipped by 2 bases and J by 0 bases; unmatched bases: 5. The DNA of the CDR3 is TGTGCCAGCAGTTACGAAGGGACAGGGGGCACTAGCAATCAGCCCCAGCATTTT. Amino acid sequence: CASSYEGTGGTSNQPQHF.

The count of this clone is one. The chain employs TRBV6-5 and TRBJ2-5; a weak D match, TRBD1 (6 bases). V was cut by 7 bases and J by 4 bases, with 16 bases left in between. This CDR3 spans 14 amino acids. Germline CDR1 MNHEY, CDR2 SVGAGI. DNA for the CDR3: TGTGCCAGCAACGAACAGGGAGTTGGAGAGACCCAGTACTTC. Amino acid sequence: CASNEQGVGETQYF.

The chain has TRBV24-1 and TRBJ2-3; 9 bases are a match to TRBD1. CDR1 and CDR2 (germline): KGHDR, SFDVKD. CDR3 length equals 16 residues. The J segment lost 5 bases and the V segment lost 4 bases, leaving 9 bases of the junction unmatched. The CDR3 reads CATSDPGTGQGDTQYF. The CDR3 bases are TGTGCCACCAGTGACCCCGGGACAGGGCAAGGAGATACGCAGTATTTT.

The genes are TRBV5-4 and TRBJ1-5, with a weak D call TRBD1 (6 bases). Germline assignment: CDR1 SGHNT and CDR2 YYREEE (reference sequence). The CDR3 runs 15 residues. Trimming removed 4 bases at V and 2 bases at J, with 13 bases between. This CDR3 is CASSITGAGNQPQHF. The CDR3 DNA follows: TGTGCCAGCAGCATCACGGGGGCGGGCAATCAGCCCCAGCATTTT. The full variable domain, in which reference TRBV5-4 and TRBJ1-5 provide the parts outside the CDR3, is ETGVTQSPTHLIKTRGQQVTLRCSSQSGHNTVSWYQQALGQGPQFIFQYYREEENGRGNFPPRFSGLQFPNYSSELNVNALELDDSALYLCASSITGAGNQPQHFGDGTRLSIL.

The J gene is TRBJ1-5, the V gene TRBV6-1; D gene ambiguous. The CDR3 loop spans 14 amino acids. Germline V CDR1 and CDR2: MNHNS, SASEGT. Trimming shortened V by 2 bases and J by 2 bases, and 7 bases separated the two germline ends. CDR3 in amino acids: CASSEFPGNQPQHF. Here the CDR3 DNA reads TGTGCCAGCAGTGAATTTCCAGGCAATCAGCCCCAGCATTTT.

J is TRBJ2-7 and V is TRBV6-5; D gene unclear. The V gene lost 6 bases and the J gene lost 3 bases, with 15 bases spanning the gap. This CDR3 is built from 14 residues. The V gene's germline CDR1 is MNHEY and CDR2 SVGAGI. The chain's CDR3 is CASRHLGLGYEQYF. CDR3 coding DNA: TGTGCCAGCAGACACCTCGGTCTTGGCTACGAGCAGTACTTC.

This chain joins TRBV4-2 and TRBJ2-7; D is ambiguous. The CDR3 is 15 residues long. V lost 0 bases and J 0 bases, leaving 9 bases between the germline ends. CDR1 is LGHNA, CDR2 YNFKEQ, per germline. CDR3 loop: CASSQEGNPSYEQYF. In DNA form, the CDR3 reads TGTGCCAGCAGCCAAGAAGGGAACCCCTCCTACGAGCAGTACTTC.

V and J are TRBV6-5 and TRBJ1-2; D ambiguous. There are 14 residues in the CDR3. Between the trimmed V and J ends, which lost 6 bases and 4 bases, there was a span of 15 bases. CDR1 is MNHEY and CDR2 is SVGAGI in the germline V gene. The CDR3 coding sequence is TGTGCCAGCAGCTTCGGGCCGTTCGCCTATGGCTACACCTTC. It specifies CASSFGPFAYGYTF.

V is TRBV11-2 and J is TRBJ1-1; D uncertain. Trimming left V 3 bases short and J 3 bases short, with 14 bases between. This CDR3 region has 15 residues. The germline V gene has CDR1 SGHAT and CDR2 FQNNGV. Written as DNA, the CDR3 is TGTGCCAGCAGCTTCCCCCGTGGCGTGTACACTGAAGCTTTCTTT. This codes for CASSFPRGVYTEAFF.

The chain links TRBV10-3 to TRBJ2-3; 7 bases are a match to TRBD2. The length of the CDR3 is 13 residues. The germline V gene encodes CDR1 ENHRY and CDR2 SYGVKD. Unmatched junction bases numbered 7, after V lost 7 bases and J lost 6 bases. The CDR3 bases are TGTGCCATCAAAGTCGCGGGAGCGGATACGCAGTATTTT. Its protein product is CAIKVAGADTQYF.